This T cell receptor (beta chain) derives from a study of CD8 T cells in ankylosing spondylitis. Remarks on this clonotype: Its antigen is currently unknown.

Findings and caveats of the study: Within matched ankylosing spondylitis synovial fluid, disease-linked clones were reportedly significantly enriched. In ankylosing spondylitis blood, a motif of roughly 8 highly homologous TCR beta variants appeared characteristic. Clones that were linked to disease were CD8+ and were relatively rare in peripheral blood. Previous work reported some of these motif variants in the synovial fluid and blood of reactive arthritis.

It was by quantitative 5'-RACE with molecular barcodes that TCR beta libraries were made. Each CDR3 protein gets one entry after TCRdb re-called the 5' RACE reads with MiXCR. The repertoire consists of hundreds of thousands of distinct CDR3 sequences, with around 26% occurring once and the leading ten covering about 1%. Germline V gene sequence: CDR1 DFQATT, CDR2 SNEGSKA (reference sequence). Deletions cut 3 bases from V and 9 bases from J, with 11 bases between. The CDR3 is 11 residues long. Source material: blood, either unsorted or a sorted T cell fraction (not recorded which). The chain carries TRBV20-1 and TRBJ1-2; tentative D call: TRBD1 (5 bases). The sequence derives from a male donor with ankylosing spondylitis. The CDR3 sequence is CSASRGDSYTF. The CDR3, as DNA: TGCAGTGCTAGTCGGGGGGATAGCTACACCTTC.